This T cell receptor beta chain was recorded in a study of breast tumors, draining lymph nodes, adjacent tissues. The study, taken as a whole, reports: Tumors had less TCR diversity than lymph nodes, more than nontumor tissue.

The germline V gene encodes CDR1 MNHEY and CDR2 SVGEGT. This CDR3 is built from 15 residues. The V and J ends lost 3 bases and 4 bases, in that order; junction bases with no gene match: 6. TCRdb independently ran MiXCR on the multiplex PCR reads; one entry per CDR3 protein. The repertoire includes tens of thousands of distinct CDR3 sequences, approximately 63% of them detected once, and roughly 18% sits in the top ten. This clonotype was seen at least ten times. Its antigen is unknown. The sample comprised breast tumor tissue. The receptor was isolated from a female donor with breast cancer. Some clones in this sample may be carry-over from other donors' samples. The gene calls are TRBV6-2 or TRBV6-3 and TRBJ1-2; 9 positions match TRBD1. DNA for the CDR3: TGTGCCAGCAGTTATGGAGGGACAGGGACCTATGGCTACACCTTC. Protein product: CASSYGGTGTYGYTF.